This TCR beta chain was sequenced in a study of T cell clones after liver transplantation. Libraries were prepared by immunoSEQ multiplex PCR; TCRdb keeps only in-frame clonotypes and omits some of them. The sample shows tens of thousands of clones, about 82% of them seen only once. V was pared by 1 base and J by 7 bases, with 7 bases of the junction left unmatched. Per the germline V gene, CDR1 is SGHTA and CDR2 is FQGNSA. There are 15 residues in the CDR3. V and J are TRBV7-2 and TRBJ1-1; 9 nucleotides match TRBD1. Sequenced here: CD4+ T cells from blood, sampled approximately 45 months after liver transplant. This receptor was identified in a human patient who received a liver transplant. Some T cells may trace back to the graft donor. The CDR3 nucleotides read TGTGCCAGCAGCTTAGTCCCGGGACAGGGCGTTGAAGCTTTCTTT. As protein: CASSLVPGQGVEAFF. The entire variable domain, with the rest obtained from reference TRBV7-2 and TRBJ1-1, is as follows: GAGVSQSPSNKVTEKGKDVELRCDPISGHTALYWYRQSLGQGLEFLIYFQGNSAPDKSGLPSDRFSAERTGGSVSTLTIQRTQQEDSAVYLCASSLVPGQGVEAFFGQGTRLTVV.